This TCR beta chain was identified in a study of T cell responses to AZD1222 COVID-19 vaccine. As concerns this clone: Antigen specificity is unknown.

Clones were read by immunoSEQ multiplex PCR, and TCRdb kept only the in-frame ones, dropping some. The data contain roughly 110,000 clones, 85% to 90% of them singletons. Points from the study as a whole: Spike-specific TCR breadth and depth grew following two AZD1222 doses. Most donors were white British and more were female, and clonal diversity was possibly underestimated.

There are 12 residues in the CDR3. V was clipped by 5 bases and J by 3 bases, with 8 bases between them. Germline V gene lookup returns CDR1 SGHTA and CDR2 FQGNSA. Sequencing used peripheral blood, obtained on day 0 of AZD1222 vaccination. This sequence was found in an adult in good health. The genes are TRBV7-2 and TRBJ2-7, with D unresolved. The chain's CDR3 is CASSQTGYEQYF. The CDR3 coding sequence is TGTGCCAGCAGCCAAACGGGCTACGAGCAGTACTTC.